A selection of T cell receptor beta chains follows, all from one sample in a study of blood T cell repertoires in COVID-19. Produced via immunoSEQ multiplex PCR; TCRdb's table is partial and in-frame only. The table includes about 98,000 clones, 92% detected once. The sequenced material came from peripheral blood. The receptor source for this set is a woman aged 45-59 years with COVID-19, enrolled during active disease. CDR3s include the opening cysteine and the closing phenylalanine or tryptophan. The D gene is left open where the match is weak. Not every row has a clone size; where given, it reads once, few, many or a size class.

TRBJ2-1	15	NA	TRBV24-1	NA	TGTGCCACCAGTGACCCTAAAGGACAGTTGGTAGAGCAGTTCTTC	CATSDPKGQLVEQFF
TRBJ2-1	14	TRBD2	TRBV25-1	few	TGTGCCAGCAGTCTAGCGGGGGATAACAATGAGCAGTTCTTC	CASSLAGDNNEQFF
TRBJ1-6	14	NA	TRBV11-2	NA	TGTGCCAGCAGCTTCGGGAGGGGTAATTCACCCCTCCACTTT	CASSFGRGNSPLHF
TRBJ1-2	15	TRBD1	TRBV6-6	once	TGTGCCAGCAGTTCCCAGACAGGGGGCCTGGGTGGCTACACCTTC	CASSSQTGGLGGYTF
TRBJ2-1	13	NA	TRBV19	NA	TGTGCCAGTAGTGCCGGGGGAGACAATGAGCAGTTCTTC	CASSAGGDNEQFF
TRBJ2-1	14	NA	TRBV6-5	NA	TGTGCCAGCATGGAGGGGTCCGGTGAAGATGAGCAGTTCTTC	CASMEGSGEDEQFF
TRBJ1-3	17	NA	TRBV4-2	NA	TGTGCCAGCAGCCAAGATCGTCCAGGCTTCTCTGGAAACACCATATATTTT	CASSQDRPGFSGNTIYF
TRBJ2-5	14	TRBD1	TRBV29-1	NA	TGCAGCCTTTCCTCCGGGACAGGGTATGAGACCCAGTACTTC	CSLSSGTGYETQYF
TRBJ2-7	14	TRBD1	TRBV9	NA	TGTGCCAGCAGCGCTTCTGGGACAGGGCACGAGCAGTACTTC	CASSASGTGHEQYF
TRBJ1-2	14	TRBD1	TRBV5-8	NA	TGTGCCAGCAGCCCTGGGACAGCCCACTATGGCTACACCTTC	CASSPGTAHYGYTF
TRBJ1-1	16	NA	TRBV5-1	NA	TGCGCCAGCAGCTTGACCCCCGGGGGACGGAACACTGAAGCTTTCTTT	CASSLTPGGRNTEAFF
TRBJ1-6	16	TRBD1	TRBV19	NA	TGTGCCAGTAGCGTATATACCGGGACAGGGAATTCACCCCTCCACTTT	CASSVYTGTGNSPLHF
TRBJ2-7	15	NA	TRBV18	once	TGTGCCAGCTCACCGGGGAGGACAGGTTTTTACGAGCAGTACTTC	CASSPGRTGFYEQYF
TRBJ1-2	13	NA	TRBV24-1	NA	TGTGCCACCCCACCAGGGCATAGCTATGGCTACACCTTC	CATPPGHSYGYTF
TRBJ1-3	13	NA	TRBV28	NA	TGTGCCAGCGGGAGGACATCAACTCGGACCATATATTTT	CASGRTSTRTIYF
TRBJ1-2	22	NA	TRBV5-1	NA	TGCGCCAGCAGCTTGGAGGGGCCCCGCGACCGGCAGAGCTCTTCTATTCGCTATGGCTACACCTTC	CASSLEGPRDRQSSSIRYGYTF
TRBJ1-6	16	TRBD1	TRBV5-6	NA	TGTGCCAGCAGCTTGAACAGGGGGCTAGGTAATTCACCCCTCCACTTT	CASSLNRGLGNSPLHF
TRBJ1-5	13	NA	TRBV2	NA	TGTGCCAGCAGTGGGGCGGAGGGGCAGCCCCAGCATTTT	CASSGAEGQPQHF
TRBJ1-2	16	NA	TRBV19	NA	TGTGCCAGTAGTCGGCCAAAGGGGCAGACTAACTATGGCTACACCTTC	CASSRPKGQTNYGYTF
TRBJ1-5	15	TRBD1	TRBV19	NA	TGTGCCAGTAGTATCGACGGACCAGGGGGTCAGCCCCAGCATTTT	CASSIDGPGGQPQHF
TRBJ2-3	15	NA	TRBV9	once	TGTGCCAGCAGCGTTGACCCTAGACCCACAGATACGCAGTATTTT	CASSVDPRPTDTQYF
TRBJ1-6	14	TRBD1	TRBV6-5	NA	TGTGCCAGCAGATCGACAGGGGCCAATTCACCCCTCCACTTT	CASRSTGANSPLHF
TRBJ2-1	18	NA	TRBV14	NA	TGTGCCAGCAGCCTGGATTTGGGCACGGGAAGCTCCTACAATGAGCAGTTCTTC	CASSLDLGTGSSYNEQFF
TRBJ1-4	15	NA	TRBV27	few	TGTGCCAGCAGTTTTATCTGGACACCAAATGAAAAACTGTTTTTT	CASSFIWTPNEKLFF
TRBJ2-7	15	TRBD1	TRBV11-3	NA	TGTGCCAGCAGCTCAAGGACAGGGGGCTTCGACGAGCAGTACTTC	CASSSRTGGFDEQYF
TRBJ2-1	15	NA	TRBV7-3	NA	TGTGCCAGCAGCTTAATGGGGACACAGAACAATGAGCAGTTCTTC	CASSLMGTQNNEQFF
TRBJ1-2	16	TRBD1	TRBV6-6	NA	TGTGCCAGCACGGGCAGTCGACAGGGTGGTAGCTATGGCTACACCTTC	CASTGSRQGGSYGYTF